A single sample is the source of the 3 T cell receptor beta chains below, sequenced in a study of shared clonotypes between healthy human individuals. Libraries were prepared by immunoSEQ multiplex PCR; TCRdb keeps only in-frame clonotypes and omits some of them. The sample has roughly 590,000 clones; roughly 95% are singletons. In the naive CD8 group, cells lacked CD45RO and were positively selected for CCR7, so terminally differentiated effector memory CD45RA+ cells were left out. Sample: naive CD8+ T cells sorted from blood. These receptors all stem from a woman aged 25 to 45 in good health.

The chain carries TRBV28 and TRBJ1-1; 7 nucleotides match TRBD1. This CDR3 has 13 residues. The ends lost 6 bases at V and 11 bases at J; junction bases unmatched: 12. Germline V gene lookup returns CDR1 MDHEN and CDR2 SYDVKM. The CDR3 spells CASRPDRASEAFF. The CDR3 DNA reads TGTGCCAGCAGACCCGACAGGGCCAGCGAGGCTTTCTTT.

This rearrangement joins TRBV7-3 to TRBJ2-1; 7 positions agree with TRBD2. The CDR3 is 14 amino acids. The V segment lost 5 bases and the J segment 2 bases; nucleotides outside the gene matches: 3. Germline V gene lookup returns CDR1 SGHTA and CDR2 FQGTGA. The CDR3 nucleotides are TGTGCCAGCAGCACCCGGGGGGCCTACAATGAGCAGTTCTTC. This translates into CASSTRGAYNEQFF.

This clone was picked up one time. As DNA, the CDR3 is TGTGCCAGCAGTCCAACCGGTGGACAAGATACGCAGTATTTT. Protein: CASSPTGGQDTQYF. The chain has TRBV28 and TRBJ2-3, with D possibly TRBD1 on 5 matching bases. The CDR3 length is 14 residues. The V and J ends lost 5 bases and 5 bases respectively, with 14 bases between them. CDR1 is MDHEN, CDR2 SYDVKM, per germline.